The 22 T cell receptor beta chains in this list originate from one sample, sequenced in a study of blood T cell repertoires in COVID-19. Profiling relied on immunoSEQ multiplex PCR, and the TCRdb table lists in-frame clones only, not all of them. The sample yields some 140,000 clones, around 85% seen once. The specimen sequenced was peripheral blood. The source is a man in his sixties with COVID-19, enrolled during active disease.

The chain links TRBV19 to TRBJ1-1; 8 bases are a match to TRBD1. Germline CDR1 is LNHDA and CDR2 is SQIVND (reference sequence). After removal of 5 bases from V and 4 bases from J, the junction contained 9 bases not matched to a gene. The CDR3 extends over 15 amino acids. CDR3 DNA sequence: TGTGCCAGTAGTTTTCAGACAGGGGCTTTCACTGAAGCTTTCTTT. As protein: CASSFQTGAFTEAFF. Full variable domain (outside the CDR3, taken from reference TRBV19 and TRBJ1-1): DGGITQSPKYLFRKEGQNVTLSCEQNLNHDAMYWYRQDPGQGLRLIYYSQIVNDFQKGDIAEGYSVSREKKESFPLTVTSAQKNPTAFYLCASSFQTGAFTEAFFGQGTRLTVV.

The chain couples TRBV7-6 to TRBJ1-6; D might be TRBD1 (5 bases). Trimming pared 0 bases from V and 7 bases from J, leaving 10 bases between. The CDR3 contains 15 residues. Germline CDR1 reads SGHVS; CDR2 reads FNYEAQ. The CDR3 loop reads CASSLADSQNSPLHF. CDR3 nucleotides: TGTGCCAGCAGCTTAGCAGACAGTCAAAATTCACCCCTCCACTTT.

The V call is TRBV5-1, the J call TRBJ1-1, with D hard to call. The CDR3 runs to 15 residues. CDR1 is SGHRS, CDR2 YFSETQ, per germline. Trimming removed 2 bases from V and 1 base from J, with 12 bases in between. For the CDR3, the DNA is TGCGCCAGCAGCTTAGTGTGGCTTGAGAACACTGAAGCTTTCTTT. Translation gives CASSLVWLENTEAFF. The full variable domain, its missing parts supplied by reference TRBV5-1 and TRBJ1-1, is KAGVTQTPRYLIKTRGQQVTLSCSPISGHRSVSWYQQTPGQGLQFLFEYFSETQRNKGNFPGRFSGRQFSNSRSEMNVSTLELGDSALYLCASSLVWLENTEAFFGQGTRLTVV.

This clone was found a few times. V usage is TRBV7-3 and J usage is TRBJ2-3, with a possible D match to TRBD1 (5 bases). The CDR3 consists of 14 residues. Germline V gene sequence: CDR1 SGHTA, CDR2 FQGTGA. V was pared by 1 base and J by 4 bases, with 9 bases between. This chain's CDR3 is CASSLMSGPDTQYF. The CDR3 bases are TGTGCCAGCAGCTTAATGTCAGGGCCAGATACGCAGTATTTT.

The V and J genes are TRBV6-5 and TRBJ1-5; D unresolved. Germline V gene sequence: CDR1 MNHEY, CDR2 SVGAGI. V was pared by 8 bases and J by 0 bases, with 11 bases between. The CDR3 is 14 residues long. The CDR3 nucleotides read TGTGCCAGCGGAGTACTCTATAGCAATCAGCCCCAGCATTTT. Protein product: CASGVLYSNQPQHF.

V usage is TRBV5-1 and J usage is TRBJ2-1, with 9 positions matching TRBD2. V lost 4 bases and J lost 0; bases outside the gene matches: 8. Germline assignment: CDR1 SGHRS and CDR2 YFSETQ. This CDR3 is built from 17 residues. For the CDR3, the DNA is TGCGCCAGCAGCGGGATAGCGGGAGCCCACTCCTACAATGAGCAGTTCTTC. It encodes CASSGIAGAHSYNEQFF.

V is TRBV2 and J is TRBJ2-3; 9 bases agree with TRBD1. V dropped 4 bases and J dropped 2; count of bases not matched to a gene: 4. Per the germline V gene, CDR1 is SNHLY and CDR2 is FYNNEI. The CDR3 loop spans 15 amino acids. CDR3 DNA sequence: TGTGCCAGCAGTGCCGGGACAGGGTCCACAGATACGCAGTATTTT. Protein: CASSAGTGSTDTQYF.

CDR3 in amino acids: CASSASGDRAGNTIYF. The DNA for the CDR3 is TGTGCCAGCAGTGCCTCGGGGGACAGGGCTGGAAACACCATATATTTT. The rearrangement links TRBV6-1 to TRBJ1-3; 9 nucleotides agree with TRBD1. The CDR3 contains 16 residues. V was clipped by 4 bases and J by 2 bases; unmatched bases: 6. The germline V gene has CDR1 MNHNS and CDR2 SASEGT.

The chain uses TRBV7-2 and TRBJ1-1, with D unresolved. CDR3 length: 13 residues. CDR1 is SGHTA and CDR2 is FQGNSA in the germline V gene. Trimming stripped 4 bases from V and 1 base from J, with 7 bases between. The CDR3 spells CASSSIRNTEAFF. The CDR3 nucleotides are TGTGCCAGCAGCTCTATAAGGAACACTGAAGCTTTCTTT. The full variable domain, completed using reference TRBV7-2 and TRBJ1-1, is GAGVSQSPSNKVTEKGKDVELRCDPISGHTALYWYRQSLGQGLEFLIYFQGNSAPDKSGLPSDRFSAERTGGSVSTLTIQRTQQEDSAVYLCASSSIRNTEAFFGQGTRLTVV.

This rearrangement joins TRBV6-2 or TRBV6-3 to TRBJ2-5; TRBD1 matches at 7 bases. Unmatched junction bases numbered 9, after V lost 6 bases and J lost 5 bases. The CDR3 spans 14 residues. Germline CDR1 and CDR2: MNHEY and SVGEGT. The CDR3 loop is CASSRATGYETQYF. DNA for the CDR3: TGTGCCAGCAGCCGTGCGACAGGGTACGAGACCCAGTACTTC.

The chain has TRBV2 and TRBJ1-4, with a weak D call TRBD1 (6 bases). The germline V gene encodes CDR1 SNHLY and CDR2 FYNNEI. V was trimmed by 8 bases and J by 4 bases, leaving 17 bases between them. The CDR3 sequence is 15 residues long. CDR3 sequence reads: CASADGQSINEKLFF. For the CDR3, the DNA is TGTGCCAGCGCCGACGGACAGTCGATTAATGAAAAACTGTTTTTT.

This rearrangement joins TRBV18 to TRBJ2-3; unclear D gene. V lost 2 bases to trimming and J lost 2 bases, with 5 bases between them. The germline V gene encodes CDR1 KGHSH and CDR2 LQKENI. This CDR3 region has 13 residues. As DNA, the CDR3 is TGTGCCAGCTCACCAGACAACACAGATACGCAGTATTTT. Translating it yields CASSPDNTDTQYF.

This rearrangement joins TRBV10-3 to TRBJ2-1, with D possibly being TRBD1 (5 bases). The CDR3 sequence is 17 residues long. The V gene's germline CDR1 is ENHRY and CDR2 SYGVKD. Trimming removed 6 bases at V and 3 bases at J, with 21 bases between. The CDR3 DNA is TGTGCCATCAGACCCGAGATGGGCAGGGTGAACTACAATGAGCAGTTCTTC. This translates into CAIRPEMGRVNYNEQFF.

The chain is built from TRBV27 and TRBJ1-4, with 7 bases identical to TRBD1. The CDR3 totals 13 residues. CDR1 and CDR2 from the germline V gene are MNHEY and SMNVEV (reference sequence). Unmatched junction bases numbered 4, after V lost 5 bases and J lost 7 bases. The CDR3 sequence is CASSKNRGEKLFF. CDR3 DNA sequence: TGTGCCAGCAGTAAGAACAGGGGTGAAAAACTGTTTTTT.

This chain uses TRBV6-2 or TRBV6-3 with TRBJ1-1, with TRBD1 identical over 7 bases. Germline CDR1 and CDR2: MNHEY and SVGEGT. Trimming removed 5 bases from V and 1 base from J; junction bases left unmatched: 1. The CDR3 is made up of 13 amino acids. DNA of the CDR3: TGTGCCAGCAGTGGACAGGCGAACACTGAAGCTTTCTTT. It codes for CASSGQANTEAFF.

The genes are TRBV18 and TRBJ1-5, with 7 bases that match TRBD1. V dropped 5 bases and J dropped 5; count of bases not matched to a gene: 9. The V gene's germline CDR1 is KGHSH and CDR2 LQKENI. The CDR3 runs 15 residues. This CDR3 reads CASSSGQAQDQPQHF. For the CDR3, the DNA is TGTGCCAGCTCATCCGGACAGGCTCAGGATCAGCCCCAGCATTTT. The full variable domain, completed using reference TRBV18 and TRBJ1-5, is NAGVMQNPRHLVRRRGQEARLRCSPMKGHSHVYWYRQLPEEGLKFMVYLQKENIIDESGMPKERFSAEFPKEGPSILRIQQVVRGDSAAYFCASSSGQAQDQPQHFGDGTRLSIL.

V and J are TRBV3-1 (or the pseudogene TRBV3-2) and TRBJ2-1; TRBD1 matches at 8 bases. The CDR3 loop spans 14 amino acids. The V segment lost 2 bases and the J segment 12 bases; nucleotides outside the gene matches: 9. Looked up from germline, CDR1 is LGHDT and CDR2 is YNNKEL (reference sequence). CDR3 coding DNA: TGTGCCAGCAGCCAACCCCCGGGACAGGTGGCGCAGTTCTTC. This codes for CASSQPPGQVAQFF.

The chain recombines TRBV29-1 with TRBJ2-5, with a weak D call TRBD1 (6 bases). V shed 3 bases and J shed 5 bases, with 16 bases lying between them. Germline CDR1 and CDR2: SQVTM and ANQGSEA. The CDR3 extends over 14 amino acids. DNA of the CDR3: TGCAGCGTTGAGTCAAACCCGCAGGGGGAGACCCAGTACTTC. Its translation: CSVESNPQGETQYF.

Regarding this clone: One end of the junction is discordant with germline, which a read error may explain. The chain couples TRBV7-7 to TRBJ2-5, with D tentatively TRBD2 (6 bases). This CDR3 region has 15 residues. Germline CDR1 reads SSHAT; CDR2 reads FNYEAQ (reference sequence). This CDR3 is CASSLVGGIQETQYF. The CDR3 region has the DNA TGTGCTAGCAGCTTAGTCGGGGGTATCCAAGAGACCCAGTACTTC.

V and J are TRBV28 and TRBJ1-4, with 8 bases matching TRBD1. J was trimmed by 1 base and V by 6 bases; bases with no gene match: 4. CDR3 length: 15 residues. Looked up from germline, CDR1 is MDHEN and CDR2 is SYDVKM. CDR3 sequence (DNA): TGTGCCAGCAGGGAAACAGGGGGAACTAATGAAAAACTGTTTTTT. It specifies CASRETGGTNEKLFF.

The chain has TRBV29-1 and TRBJ2-6; 12 nucleotides align to TRBD2. The CDR3 is 20 amino acids. Unmatched junction bases numbered 13, after V lost 4 bases and J lost 0 bases. Germline V gene data show CDR1 as SQVTM and CDR2 as ANQGSEA. The chain's CDR3 is CSVVQPRTSGAISGANVLTF. The CDR3 region has the DNA TGCAGCGTTGTTCAACCGCGGACTAGCGGGGCAATCTCTGGGGCCAACGTCCTGACTTTC.

This chain connects TRBV7-2 to TRBJ1-2; 12 positions match TRBD1. Trimming at V came to 4 bases and at J to 7 bases, leaving 10 bases not matched to a gene. The CDR3 covers 16 residues. Germline CDR1 is SGHTA and CDR2 is FQGNSA. The CDR3 is CASSWGQGAGYGGYTF. DNA of the CDR3: TGTGCCAGCAGCTGGGGACAGGGGGCTGGATATGGTGGCTACACCTTC.